This T cell receptor beta chain was observed in a study of a mutant IDH1 vaccine in newly diagnosed glioma. Overall study: The treated group averaged approximately 42 years old and was roughly 60% male, about 40% female. Findings of the study overall: Vaccination induced immune responses in 85% to 95% of patients.

This clone appeared a few times. Its antigen is still unknown. The V end lost 5 bases, the J end lost 4 bases, and 11 bases lay between the germline ends. The CDR3 contains 13 residues. Germline CDR1 MNHEY, CDR2 SVGAGI. Assay: immunoSEQ multiplex PCR; the TCRdb copy retains only in-frame clones and omits some. Of tens of thousands of clones listed, roughly 80% were seen once; the top ten hold approximately 2.8%. As to time point: week 5, during vaccination. It was 300 ug of mutant IDH1 20-mer peptide that made up each vaccine dose, given with topical imiquimod. Donors harbored newly found WHO grade 3 or 4 IDH1-mutant, ATRX-lost astrocytomas.

Sequencing used PBMCs, obtained from a glioma patient whose treatment included an IDH1 peptide vaccine. The sequence derives from a woman between 18 and 29 years old with glioma. Some clones in this sample may be carry-over from other donors' samples. The gene calls are TRBV6-5 and TRBJ1-2; tentatively, D is TRBD1 (6 bases). The CDR3 sequence is CASSQQGGYGYTF. Written as DNA, the CDR3 is TGTGCCAGCAGTCAACAGGGTGGCTATGGCTACACCTTC.